This TCR beta chain was documented in a study of CD8 T cells in Susac syndrome. A single count supports this clonotype. Between the trimmed V and J ends, which lost 3 bases and 2 bases, there was a span of 20 bases. The CDR3 is made up of 16 amino acids. Germline assignment: CDR1 DFQATT and CDR2 SNEGSKA (reference sequence). Random hexamers were used to reverse transcribe an amount of roughly 0.45 to 1 ug RNA. MiXCR was run by TCRdb on the immunoSEQ multiplex PCR reads, yielding one entry per CDR3 protein. The table lists fewer than 300,000 distinct CDR3 sequences, roughly 85% of them singletons. This receptor was taken from a human donor with multiple sclerosis. The rearrangement links TRBV20-1 to TRBJ2-7, with D possibly TRBD1 on 6 matching bases. The sequenced sample was CD8+ T cells from PBMCs. The CDR3 loop reads CSARQNSGVRPYEQYF. The CDR3 bases are TGCAGTGCTAGGCAGAACTCAGGGGTGAGACCCTACGAGCAGTACTTC.